This entry features one TCR beta chain sequence. The entry originates in a study of technical replicates of blood from a handful of donors. Some clones are missing from TCRdb's copy, which holds only in-frame ones; the method was immunoSEQ multiplex PCR. The table lists 74,000 or so clones, 80% to 95% of them singletons, with over 0.35% in the top ten. The V end lost 6 bases, the J end lost 7 bases, and 10 bases lay between the germline ends. Germline lookup yields CDR1 MDHEN and CDR2 SYDVKM. The CDR3 covers 12 residues. Sequencing was carried out using T cells isolated from PBMCs. The sequence was obtained from a human donor in good health. The rearrangement joins TRBV28 to TRBJ2-4, with D possibly being TRBD1 (5 bases). CDR3 sequence: CASSQRQNIQYF. DNA of the CDR3: TGTGCCAGCAGCCAACGACAGAACATTCAGTACTTC.